The present entry profiles one TCR beta chain with its context. Its antigen remains unidentified. The junction departs from germline at one end; a sequencing error may be responsible. This specimen comes from a study of radiation and T cells in renal cell carcinoma (dated by TCRdb to the early 2020s). Concerning the study at large: The samples were drawn from a clinical trial, where primary renal cell carcinomas were treated with 15 Gy of stereotactic body radiation therapy and then removed by nephrectomy 4 weeks afterward. In total, 50 to 60 samples underwent TCR beta sequencing: roughly 25 tumors plus 27 peripheral blood samples. In the approximately 53 samples combined, 4,016,671 unique CDR3 nucleotide sequences were found, encoding 2 million to 3 million unique CDR3 amino acid sequences. Study-wide conclusions, independent of this receptor: In blood, the top tumor clonotypes increased from baseline to 2 weeks after radiation and then shrank by 4 weeks, which suggests a temporary expansion of tumor-resident clones. Because pretreatment tumor biopsies were not available, the baseline intratumoral presence of clonotypes could not be determined. Because the trial had a single-armed design, the trial could not examine how radiation dose or scheduling affected the TCR repertoire. Dynamics of the blood repertoire were not tracked past 4 weeks after treatment.

The time point label here, explained by the study, means: baseline pretreatment blood. This specimen's treatment or condition label, interpreted: 15 Gy SBRT to primary tumor, nephrectomy 4 weeks later. To track tumor-enriched clonotypes, serial peripheral blood was sampled from radiation-treated patients at baseline and at 2 weeks and 4 weeks after SBRT. Every patient's renal cell carcinoma showed clear cell pathology. The QIAamp DNA Blood Mini Kit (Qiagen) was used to prepare genomic DNA for TCR sequencing. The analyses included only samples that passed all quality control checks. Including cysteine and phenylalanine, the CDR3 has 14 amino acids. The retained sequence is limited to the CDR3, 42 bases, with the frame set at the first base. CDR1 and CDR2 (MNHNS, SASEGT) derive from the germline V gene. Following the manufacturer's recommendations, the immunoSEQ kit was used to generate TCR beta libraries from genomic DNA. To prepare libraries, a first multiplex PCR with proprietary primers was run, followed by a second PCR that added unique barcodes, and a bead cleanup was done after each round. A kit-provided positive control reaction and a negative control reaction were included in every sample batch. The final libraries were assessed on an Agilent 4200 TapeStation D1000 ScreenTape, pooled by volume, and quantified by qPCR. Sequencing was performed on an Illumina NextSeq500 with a MidOutput 150-cycle cartridge, and 156 Read1 and 15 Index1 cycles were run with kit custom primers. The pooled library was loaded at 0.8 to 1 pM, and about 19% PhiX control was spiked in. The paper's data handling went like this. Vendor-processed data were analyzed in R, and a clonotype was defined as all T cells sharing the same CDR3 nucleotide sequence. For clone abundance analyses, frequencies were normalized to the 10,000 most abundant clones in each sample. Before analysis, public T cell clones were removed, and these numbered fewer than five per sample on average. Tumor-enriched and baseline blood-enriched clonotypes were defined by at least a 32-fold difference in abundance between compartments. A beta-binomial differential abundance model was used to identify clonotypes that were expanded or contracted between blood time points. Tumor-blood repertoire similarity was measured with the Baroni-Urbani and Buser coefficient, and groups were compared using two-tailed Wilcoxon tests in R. The source is immuneACCESS, and TCRdb retained only in-frame sequences with V and J called. Part of the clones is not carried over; for the studies checked, unresolved V genes explain less than half of this, and the remainder is unexplained. V and J calls and clone size are given by that table; D and trimming were obtained from the DNA. The sample data list 150,000 or so clones, and approximately 91% of these were observed just once. The top ten constitute about 12% of the sample.

The TCR sequence derives from a woman aged 50 to 65 with renal cell carcinoma. This chain is built from TRBV6-1 and TRBJ1-5; the D gene cannot be named for sure. The input for sequencing was blood, taken from a patient whose treatment included radiotherapy and nephrectomy. The CDR3 region: CASTEGGLNQPQHF. The DNA is TGTGCCAGCACTGAAGGTGGCCTCAATCAGCCCCAGCATTTT.